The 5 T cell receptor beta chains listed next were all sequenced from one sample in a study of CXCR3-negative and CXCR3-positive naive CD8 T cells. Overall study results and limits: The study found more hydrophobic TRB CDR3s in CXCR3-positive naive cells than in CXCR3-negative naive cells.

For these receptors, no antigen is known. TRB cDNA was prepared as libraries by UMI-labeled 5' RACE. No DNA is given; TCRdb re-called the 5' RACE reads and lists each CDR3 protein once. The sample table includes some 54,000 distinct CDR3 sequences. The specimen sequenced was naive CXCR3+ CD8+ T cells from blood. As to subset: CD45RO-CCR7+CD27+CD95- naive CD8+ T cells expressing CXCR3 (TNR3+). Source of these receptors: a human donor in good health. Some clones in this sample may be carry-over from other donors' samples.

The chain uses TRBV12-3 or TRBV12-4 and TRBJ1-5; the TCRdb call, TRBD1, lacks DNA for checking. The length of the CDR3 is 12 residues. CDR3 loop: CASFPGNQPQHF.

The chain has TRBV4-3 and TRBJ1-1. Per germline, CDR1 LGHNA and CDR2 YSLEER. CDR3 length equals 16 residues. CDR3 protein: CASSQDLYSLVAEAFF.

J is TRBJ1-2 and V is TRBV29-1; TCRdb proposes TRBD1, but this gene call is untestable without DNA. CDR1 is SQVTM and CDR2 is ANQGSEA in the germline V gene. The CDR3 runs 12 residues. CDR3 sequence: CSVGTGVQGYTF.

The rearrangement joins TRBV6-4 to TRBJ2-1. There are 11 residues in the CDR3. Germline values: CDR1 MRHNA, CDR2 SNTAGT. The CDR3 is CASSEGNEQFF.

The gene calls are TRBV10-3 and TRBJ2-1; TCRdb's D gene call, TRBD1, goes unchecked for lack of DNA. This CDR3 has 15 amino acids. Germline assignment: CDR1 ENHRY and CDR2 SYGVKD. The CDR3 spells CAISEEDRKYNEQFF.